These 17 T cell receptor beta chains were sequenced from one sample in a study of spatial heterogeneity in lung cancer. TCRdb fed the 5' RACE reads into MiXCR, producing one record per CDR3 protein. The repertoire holds about 50,000 distinct CDR3 sequences, around 7.6% seen once, with 13% in the top ten. Indicated time point: sample taken at primary tumor resection. Researchers sequenced whole RNA taken from tumor, nontumor lung or frozen PBMC without sorting. This material consisted of PBMCs, taken at surgery. The receptors shown here come from a female donor with early-stage non-small cell lung cancer.

There are many counts of this clonotype. This chain links TRBV7-8 with TRBJ1-1; D gene uncertain. Germline CDR1 SGHVS, CDR2 FQNEAQ. Trimming removed 1 base from V and 5 bases from J, with 8 bases in between. The CDR3 is 13 amino acids. CDR3 DNA: TGTGCCAGCAGCTTAGGCTTGTTGACTGAAGCTTTCTTT. This gives the protein CASSLGLLTEAFF.

The table lists this clonotype with many counts. The rearrangement uses TRBV4-3 and TRBJ2-3; TRBD2 might be the D (5 bases). This CDR3 comprises 15 residues. V was cut by 0 bases and J by 4 bases, with 11 bases left in between. Germline CDR1 and CDR2: LGHNA and YSLEER. The CDR3 bases are TGCGCCAGCAGCCAAGATGACTACTCCCCAGATACGCAGTATTTT. It is translated as CASSQDDYSPDTQYF.

The V gene is TRBV7-9, the J gene TRBJ1-4; 9 bases line up with TRBD1. The junction had 8 bases not matched to a gene; V was cut back by 5 bases and J by 7 bases. The CDR3 covers 15 residues. Germline V gives CDR1 SEHNR, CDR2 FQNEAQ (reference sequence). For the CDR3, the DNA is TGTGCCAGCAGCAAAATACAGGGGGCTGTTGAAAAACTGTTTTTT. It translates to CASSKIQGAVEKLFF.

This clonotype has at least ten counts. The gene calls are TRBV10-3 and TRBJ2-1, with D possibly matching TRBD2 (6 bases). CDR1 and CDR2 (germline): ENHRY, SYGVKD. The CDR3 loop spans 15 amino acids. Deletions cut 0 bases from V and 5 bases from J, with 11 bases between. The CDR3 spells CAISESPGDHNEQFF. CDR3 nucleotides: TGTGCCATCAGTGAGTCCCCGGGAGACCACAATGAGCAGTTCTTC.

The genes are TRBV20-1 and TRBJ1-2, with D tentatively TRBD1 (5 bases). Germline CDR1 and CDR2: DFQATT and SNEGSKA (reference sequence). The CDR3 is 13 residues long. Trimming pared 6 bases from V and 3 bases from J, leaving 14 bases between. The CDR3 DNA reads as TGCAGTGCAGCCTCGGGGGTACACTATGGCTACACCTTC. Amino acids: CSAASGVHYGYTF.

In this sample, this clonotype turned up a few times. V is TRBV6-1 and J is TRBJ2-4; no clear D gene. Germline CDR1 and CDR2: MNHNS and SASEGT. V lost 3 bases and J lost 8, with 11 bases in between. The CDR3 length is 13 residues. The DNA of the CDR3 is TGTGCCAGCAGTGACAGGTTAAGGGACATTCAGTACTTC. Encoded protein: CASSDRLRDIQYF.

This clonotype appeared a single time. The chain couples TRBV10-2 to TRBJ1-1; possible D gene TRBD1, 6 bases. CDR3 length equals 11 residues. The V gene lost 6 bases and the J gene lost 7 bases, with 9 bases spanning the gap. Germline V gene sequence: CDR1 WSHSY, CDR2 SAAADI. For the CDR3, the DNA is TGCGCCAGCAGGAGGGGGGATGAAGCTTTCTTT. Translation: CASRRGDEAFF.

This clonotype showed up many times. The chain couples TRBV20-1 to TRBJ1-5; D uncertain. CDR3 length: 15 residues. Germline loops: CDR1 DFQATT, CDR2 SNEGSKA (reference sequence). Trimming pared 6 bases from V and 1 base from J, leaving 16 bases between. The CDR3 region has the DNA TGCAGTGCCGGGCGTACTGGGAACAGCAATCAGCCCCAGCATTTT. This encodes CSAGRTGNSNQPQHF.

The V and J genes are TRBV4-2 and TRBJ2-3; D is unresolved. The CDR3 is 14 amino acids. The germline V gene has CDR1 LGHNA and CDR2 YNFKEQ. Trimming took 4 bases from V and 1 from J, leaving 9 bases between them. This CDR3 is CASSLQLRTDTQYF. In DNA, the CDR3 is TGTGCCAGCAGCCTACAGCTTCGCACAGATACGCAGTATTTT.

This clonotype was counted between two and nine times. The chain carries TRBV9 and TRBJ2-1; D perhaps matches TRBD2 (6 bases). V lost 2 bases to trimming and J lost 4 bases, with 19 bases between them. CDR3 size: 17 residues. Germline V gives CDR1 SGDLS, CDR2 YYNGEE. The CDR3, as DNA: TGTGCCAGCAGCGTCGACGGAGGGACCATAGGGTACAATGAGCAGTTCTTC. It encodes CASSVDGGTIGYNEQFF.

The J gene is TRBJ1-1, the V gene TRBV19, with a possible D match to TRBD1 (5 bases). Germline V gives CDR1 LNHDA, CDR2 SQIVND (reference sequence). The CDR3 covers 13 residues. The V gene lost 7 bases and the J gene lost 4 bases, with 13 bases spanning the gap. As DNA, the CDR3 is TGTGCCAGTAATGTCAGAGGGACCACTGAAGCTTTCTTT. It is translated as CASNVRGTTEAFF.

This clonotype showed up just a few times. The chain has TRBV27 and TRBJ1-4; 8 nucleotides match TRBD1. Germline V gene lookup returns CDR1 MNHEY and CDR2 SMNVEV (reference sequence). CDR3 length equals 15 residues. J was trimmed by 3 bases and V by 5 bases; bases with no gene match: 5. CDR3 residues: CASSVQGASNEKLFF. As DNA, the CDR3 is TGTGCCAGCAGTGTTCAGGGGGCGTCTAATGAAAAACTGTTTTTT.

This clonotype showed up many times. The chain links TRBV2 to TRBJ2-2, with D uncertain. Per germline, CDR1 SNHLY and CDR2 FYNNEI. The germline V and J ends were trimmed by 4 bases and 5 bases, with 8 bases remaining between them. The length of the CDR3 is 13 residues. Written as DNA, the CDR3 is TGTGCCAGCAGTGTTCTGGGGACCGGGGAGCTGTTTTTT. Protein: CASSVLGTGELFF.

The table lists this clonotype with a few counts. This rearrangement joins TRBV6-6 to TRBJ1-5; D gene ambiguous. Germline lookup yields CDR1 MNHNY and CDR2 SVGAGI (reference sequence). Trimming removed 0 bases at V and 0 bases at J, with 9 bases between. The CDR3 is 16 residues long. The CDR3 spells CASSYSPGSSNQPQHF. DNA of the CDR3: TGTGCCAGCAGTTACTCGCCGGGGAGTAGCAATCAGCCCCAGCATTTT.

This chain joins TRBV20-1 and TRBJ1-5, with TRBD1 matching 7 bases. The CDR3 runs 14 residues. The V and J ends lost 7 bases and 4 bases, in that order; junction bases with no gene match: 10. The germline CDR1 and CDR2 sequences are DFQATT and SNEGSKA (reference sequence). The CDR3 region is CSVTPARGNQPQHF. In DNA, the CDR3 is TGCAGTGTTACCCCTGCCAGGGGGAATCAGCCCCAGCATTTT.

By share of the sample, this clonotype is large. V is TRBV6-5 and J is TRBJ1-2; possible D gene TRBD1, 5 bases. V lost 2 bases and J 6 bases, leaving 19 bases between the germline ends. Germline V gene sequence: CDR1 MNHEY, CDR2 SVGAGI. The CDR3 is 16 amino acids. CDR3 protein: CASSYPTGTGLDGYTF. CDR3 sequence (DNA): TGTGCCAGCAGTTACCCCACCGGGACGGGTCTGGATGGCTACACCTTC.

This clonotype was detected many times. The chain uses TRBV4-1 and TRBJ2-1; D is unclear. Germline loops: CDR1 MGHRA, CDR2 YSYEKL. The CDR3 is 12 residues long. The ends were cut back, 3 bases at V and 8 bases at J, with 8 bases in the middle. This chain's CDR3 is CASSHPYDEQFF. CDR3 coding DNA: TGCGCCAGCAGCCACCCCTATGATGAGCAGTTCTTC.